This T cell receptor beta chain comes out of a study of metastatic and nonmetastatic thyroid tumors. Nobody among the patients had been given any treatment before thyroid surgery. The CDR3 is 16 amino acids. The germline V gene encodes CDR1 LNHDA and CDR2 SQIVND (reference sequence). With V trimmed by 2 bases and J by 2 bases, 5 bases remained unmatched. MiXCR was used by TCRdb to re-call the PCR reads. The sample has under 20,000 clones, more than 25% seen once. This clone was recorded at least ten times. Input material: tumor tissue. The source is a female donor with papillary thyroid cancer or a benign thyroid nodule (not recorded which). Some clones in this sample may be carry-over from other donors' samples. The chain couples TRBV19 to TRBJ2-3; TRBD2 aligns across 9 bases. CDR3 loop: CASSIQWTSATDTQYF. In DNA form, the CDR3 reads TGTGCCAGTAGTATACAGTGGACTAGCGCCACAGATACGCAGTATTTT.